This entry lists 4 T cell receptor beta chains sequenced from one sample in a study of OX40 agonist ivuxolimab in advanced cancers. Repertoires were generated with immunoSEQ multiplex PCR, while TCRdb's copy carries only in-frame clones and drops some. The table records more than 75,000 clones, just over 90% of them present only once. Here the sequenced sample was CD4+ or CD8+ T cells sorted from blood, taken in a trial of the OX40 agonist ivuxolimab. The origin of the receptors is an adult with an advanced solid tumor such as melanoma, head and neck, liver or kidney cancer.

The chain couples TRBV19 to TRBJ1-6, with D possibly matching TRBD1 (5 bases). The CDR3 has 12 residues. V dropped 2 bases and J dropped 12 bases, with 8 bases sitting between them. Germline loops: CDR1 LNHDA, CDR2 SQIVND (reference sequence). CDR3 protein: CASSIMGGPLHF. The CDR3, as DNA: TGTGCCAGTAGTATAATGGGGGGACCCCTCCACTTT.

The genes are TRBV10-2 and TRBJ2-7, with D perhaps matching TRBD2 (7 bases). Deletions cut 8 bases from V and 3 bases from J, with 14 bases between. The CDR3 runs to 13 residues. CDR1 is WSHSY and CDR2 is SAAADI in the germline V gene. The CDR3 sequence: CASQLGGGYEQYF. In DNA, the CDR3 is TGCGCCAGCCAGCTAGGGGGGGGCTACGAGCAGTACTTC.

CDR3 region: CASSADRAGTEAFF. DNA of the CDR3: TGTGCCAGCAGTGCCGACAGGGCTGGCACTGAAGCTTTCTTT. This chain links TRBV6-5 with TRBJ1-1, with 7 bases fitting TRBD1. The CDR3 runs 14 residues. V was pared by 5 bases and J by 4 bases, with 7 bases of the junction left unmatched. Germline CDR1 MNHEY, CDR2 SVGAGI.

This sequence joins TRBV6-5 and TRBJ2-7; TRBD2 aligns across 11 bases. The CDR3 covers 14 residues. In germline, CDR1 is MNHEY, CDR2 SVGAGI. V gave up 7 bases and J gave up 4 bases; unmatched junction bases: 6. CDR3 in DNA: TGTGCCAGCAACCTAGCGGGGGGCCAGTACGAGCAGTACTTC. This gives the protein CASNLAGGQYEQYF.